A single sample gave rise to the 9 T cell receptor beta chains below, sequenced in a study of blood T cells in healthy people across ages. The authors ran a second PCR of about 6 to 11 cycles using a sample-barcoded 5' primer and a J-beta primer mix. TCRdb reprocessed the 5' RACE reads via MiXCR and lists one record per CDR3 protein. The sample has 750,000 to 850,000 distinct CDR3 sequences, 20% to 30% seen once. These same data were also listed under a study on T cells of mothers and their children.

Sequenced material: blood. These receptors were taken from a boy aged 10-17 years in good health.

The chain joins TRBV9 to TRBJ2-1; TRBD1 aligns across 7 bases. Trimming took 3 bases from V and 6 from J; bases not matched to a gene: 12. The CDR3 runs to 16 residues. Germline values: CDR1 SGDLS, CDR2 YYNGEE. The CDR3 loop is CASSAVSPTGFNEQFF. The CDR3 coding sequence is TGTGCCAGCAGCGCTGTTAGCCCGACAGGGTTCAATGAGCAGTTCTTC.

The V gene is TRBV11-2, the J gene TRBJ2-1, with TRBD2 identical over 7 bases. Germline lookup yields CDR1 SGHAT and CDR2 FQNNGV. The trim removed 0 bases at V and 2 bases at J, leaving 4 bases unmatched. The length of the CDR3 is 16 residues. This CDR3 is CASSLEASGAYNEQFF. CDR3 nucleotides: TGTGCCAGCAGCTTAGAGGCTAGCGGAGCCTACAATGAGCAGTTCTTC.

This clonotype was seen only a few times. The chain recombines TRBV5-4 with TRBJ2-7; unclear D gene. V was cut by 1 base and J by 3 bases, with 8 bases left in between. The CDR3 is 13 residues long. The V gene's germline CDR1 is SGHNT and CDR2 YYREEE (reference sequence). The CDR3 nucleotides are TGTGCCAGCAGCTTGCCTCACAGCTACGAGCAGTACTTC. Its protein is CASSLPHSYEQYF.

The rearrangement joins TRBV20-1 to TRBJ1-2; no definite D call. This CDR3 comprises 13 residues. Per the germline V gene, CDR1 is DFQATT and CDR2 is SNEGSKA (reference sequence). V dropped 6 bases and J dropped 0 bases, with 11 bases sitting between them. The CDR3 DNA is TGCAGTGCCCGGACTACCGCTAACTATGGCTACACCTTC. It encodes CSARTTANYGYTF.

The sample holds many counts of this clonotype. This chain connects TRBV28 to TRBJ2-7; 8 bases line up with TRBD1. The J segment lost 0 bases and the V segment lost 7 bases, leaving 5 bases of the junction unmatched. Per germline, CDR1 MDHEN and CDR2 SYDVKM. The CDR3 extends over 14 amino acids. The CDR3 is CASTRTGNSYEQYF. The CDR3, as DNA: TGTGCCAGCACCCGGACAGGGAACTCCTACGAGCAGTACTTC.

This chain's CDR3 is CASSLLGQGPCQRYF. Here the CDR3 DNA reads TGTGCCAGCAGCTTATTAGGACAGGGCCCCTGTCAACGGTATTTT. J is TRBJ2-3 and V is TRBV7-8, with TRBD1 identical over 8 bases. This CDR3 has 15 amino acids. With 2 bases clipped from V and 14 bases from J, the junction kept 15 bases outside the gene matches. Germline lookup yields CDR1 SGHVS and CDR2 FQNEAQ.

A word on this clonotype: Germline and junction disagree at one end, which may indicate a read error. The rearrangement joins TRBV12-3 or TRBV12-4 to TRBJ2-3; weak D call: TRBD1 (5 bases). The CDR3 extends over 15 amino acids. CDR3 bases: TGTGCCTGCAGAGGACATTTGACCTGCACAGATACGCAGTATTTT. It codes for CACRGHLTCTDTQYF.

This chain connects TRBV6-1 to TRBJ2-1, with TRBD1 identical over 8 bases. Germline loops: CDR1 MNHNS, CDR2 SASEGT. J gave up 0 bases and V 7 bases, and 2 bases lay outside the gene matches. The CDR3 has 14 amino acids. CDR3 in amino acids: CASTGTGSYNEQFF. The CDR3 DNA reads TGTGCCAGCACCGGGACAGGCTCCTACAATGAGCAGTTCTTC.

This clonotype was counted between two and nine times. The genes are TRBV7-2 and TRBJ1-1; 7 bases match TRBD1. The CDR3 covers 15 residues. V shed 5 bases and J 4 bases; nucleotides not matched to a gene: 10. The V gene's germline CDR1 is SGHTA and CDR2 FQGNSA. The DNA of the CDR3 is TGTGCCAGCAGCGCAGACAGGGAATGGGGCACTGAAGCTTTCTTT. It yields the protein CASSADREWGTEAFF.